What follows is one T cell receptor beta chain and its context. This specimen belongs to a study of blood T cell repertoires in COVID-19. About the research overall: Samples came from the United States, Italy and Spain, spanning acute and convalescent COVID-19. PBMCs, B-cell-depleted T cells, or T cells provided the cDNA or gDNA that made up the material.

In the original workflow: Amplification from reference gene primers served as the basis for estimated nucleated cell counts. The data were produced by immunoSEQ multiplex PCR, yet TCRdb's version contains in-frame clones alone and is incomplete. V and J calls and clone size are given by that table; D and trimming were obtained from the DNA. The sample consists of 300,000 or so clones, about 83% of them appearing once. The sample was peripheral blood. The clonotype comes from a woman aged 45-59 years with acute or convalescent COVID-19.

CDR3 in amino acids: CATSVQDRVDGYTF. The CDR3 nucleotides read TGTGCCACCAGTGTCCAGGACAGGGTGGACGGCTACACCTTC. V and J are TRBV24-1 and TRBJ1-2, with 8 bases fitting TRBD1. In germline, CDR1 is KGHDR, CDR2 SFDVKD. Trimming at V came to 5 bases and at J to 8 bases, leaving 9 bases not matched to a gene. CDR3 size: 14 residues.